These T cell receptor beta chains were read from a single sample in a study of cytomegalovirus exposure and HLA in healthy donors. Clones were sequenced by immunoSEQ multiplex PCR, and TCRdb holds only the in-frame ones, with some missing. The sample carries about 120,000 clones, 80% to 85% recorded once. Sequencing was done on a sample of PBMCs. The receptors originated from a woman younger than 45 in good health and CMV-seronegative. CDR3s include the opening cysteine and the closing phenylalanine or tryptophan. A D gene is named only where the DNA matches it firmly. The size field is filled for only some rows; it gives once, few, many or a size class.

clone size	D gene	V gene	J gene	CDR3 DNA	CDR3 protein
NA	NA	TRBV7-2	TRBJ2-3	TGTGCCAGCAGTTTCCAATCCAGCACAGATACGCAGTATTTT	CASSFQSSTDTQYF
NA	TRBD2	TRBV28	TRBJ2-5	TGTGCCAGCAGCCGAATCTCCGGGGGGTTAGAGACCCAGTACTTC	CASSRISGGLETQYF
NA	NA	TRBV14	TRBJ2-4	TGTGCCAGCAGCCAAGTAGCTTTAGCCAAAAACATTCAGTACTTC	CASSQVALAKNIQYF
NA	NA	TRBV15	TRBJ2-1	TGTGCCACCAGCAGTGGGTCCGGGGCGGGGAGGAATGAGCAGTTCTTC	CATSSGSGAGRNEQFF
NA	NA	TRBV11-2	TRBJ2-2	TGTGCCAGCAGCCTGGATCCTTCGGGCACCGGGGAGCTGTTTTTT	CASSLDPSGTGELFF
NA	NA	TRBV7-9	TRBJ2-3	TGTGCCAGCACCGGGGAACTTTCTAGCACAGATACGCAGTATTTT	CASTGELSSTDTQYF
NA	NA	TRBV7-9	TRBJ2-7	TGTTCCAGCAGCTCCCGCGGCGGTCCCTACGAGCAGTACTTC	CSSSSRGGPYEQYF
NA	TRBD1	TRBV6-5	TRBJ2-5	TGTGCCAGCGCCTCCGGGGACAGGGGACAAGAGACCCAGTACTTC	CASASGDRGQETQYF
NA	NA	TRBV4-2	TRBJ1-1	TGTGCCAGCAGCCTCTTCCAGGGTGTGAACACTGAAGCTTTCTTT	CASSLFQGVNTEAFF
NA	TRBD2	TRBV2	TRBJ2-3	TGTGCCAGCACTCGGGAGGTAGGCACAGATACGCAGTATTTT	CASTREVGTDTQYF
NA	TRBD2	TRBV30	TRBJ2-1	TGTGCCTGGAATAGACTAGCGGATCCTAAACCCAGCTCCTACAATGAGCAGTTCTTC	CAWNRLADPKPSSYNEQFF
NA	TRBD2	TRBV11-2	TRBJ2-2	TGTGCCAGCAGCTTAAATAATTGGCTAGCGGGGACCGGGGAGCTGTTTTTT	CASSLNNWLAGTGELFF
NA	NA	TRBV7-2	TRBJ1-3	TGTGCCAGCAGCTTACTACCATCTGGAAACACCATATATTTT	CASSLLPSGNTIYF
NA	NA	TRBV28	TRBJ2-7	TGTGCCAGCAGGGCCGGTAGCGGCTACGAGCAGTACTTC	CASRAGSGYEQYF
once	TRBD2	TRBV7-6	TRBJ2-5	TGTGCCAGCAGCTTAGCAAACGGGGGGGAGACCCAGTACTTC	CASSLANGGETQYF
NA	NA	TRBV11-2	TRBJ2-7	TGTGCCAGCAGCCCGTTTGGCGGTCCCTCCTACGAGCAGTACTTC	CASSPFGGPSYEQYF
NA	NA	TRBV19	TRBJ1-1	TGTGCCAGTAGTATGGAGGGCCTTATCGCTGAAGCTTTCTTT	CASSMEGLIAEAFF
NA	NA	TRBV25-1	TRBJ2-3	TGTGCCAGCAGCCTGGACGGGAGTGGCACAGATACGCAGTATTTT	CASSLDGSGTDTQYF
NA	NA	TRBV28	TRBJ1-2	TGTGCCAGCAGCGGAGGCTATGGCTACACCTTC	CASSGGYGYTF
once	NA	TRBV7-3	TRBJ1-2	TGTGCCAGCAGCTTAATAGCTAACTATGGCTACACCTTC	CASSLIANYGYTF
NA	NA	TRBV6-5	TRBJ2-5	TGTGCCAGCAGTTACGAGGGAGAGCAAGAGGCCCAGTACTTC	CASSYEGEQEAQYF
NA	NA	TRBV11-2	TRBJ2-7	TGTGCCAGCAGCTTCCCCGGGACATTGACCTACGAGCAGTACTTC	CASSFPGTLTYEQYF
NA	TRBD2	TRBV9	TRBJ2-5	TGTGCCAGCAGCGTAGCAACCCCCGGGACTAGCGAAGAGACCCAGTACTTC	CASSVATPGTSEETQYF
few	TRBD1	TRBV5-1	TRBJ2-7	TGCGCCAGCAGCTTAGACAAGGACAGGGGAAGCTACGAGCAGTACTTC	CASSLDKDRGSYEQYF
NA	NA	TRBV7-9	TRBJ2-5	TGTGCCAGCAAAATGTTATCAACGAGCGCGGGGCAAGAGACCCAGTACTTC	CASKMLSTSAGQETQYF
NA	TRBD1	TRBV28	TRBJ1-6	TGTGCCAGCAGCTCGGGACAGCCAAATTCACCCCTCCACTTT	CASSSGQPNSPLHF
NA	TRBD1	TRBV6-5	TRBJ1-1	TGTGCCAGCAGTCCTCGGACAGGGAACACTGAAGCTTTCTTT	CASSPRTGNTEAFF
NA	TRBD1	TRBV5-1	TRBJ1-4	TGCGCCAGCAGCCAGGACAGGGTAGCAACTAATGAAAAACTGTTTTTT	CASSQDRVATNEKLFF
NA	NA	TRBV6-5	TRBJ2-3	TGTGCCAGCAGTTCCGAGTCGGGTACGCAGTATTTT	CASSSESGTQYF
NA	TRBD2	TRBV19	TRBJ2-2	TGTGCCAGTAGTCCGGGACTAGCGAGGGAGCTGTTTTTT	CASSPGLARELFF
NA	TRBD2	TRBV27	TRBJ2-7	TGTGCCAGCAGTCTCACTAGCGCTGCCTACGAGCAGTACTTC	CASSLTSAAYEQYF
NA	NA	TRBV7-9	TRBJ2-7	TGTGCCAGCAGCTTAAAGGACACCGGCCACGAGCAGTACTTC	CASSLKDTGHEQYF
few	TRBD2	TRBV6-5	TRBJ2-2	TGTGCCAGCAGCCAGACTAGCACGGACACCGGGGAGCTGTTTTTT	CASSQTSTDTGELFF
once	TRBD1	TRBV11-2	TRBJ1-5	TGTGCCAGCAGCTCTACAGGGGCCGGATGGCCCCAGCATTTT	CASSSTGAGWPQHF
NA	NA	TRBV18	TRBJ2-7	TGTGCCAGCTCACCGTGGCAGGTCTACGAGCAGTACTTC	CASSPWQVYEQYF
NA	TRBD2	TRBV7-9	TRBJ2-5	TGTTCCAGCAGCTTACCGATAAGGACTAGCGGGGTAGAGACCCAGTACTTC	CSSSLPIRTSGVETQYF
NA	NA	TRBV25-1	TRBJ1-1	TGTGCCAGCAGTGCAGACAGGTTGGGGACTGAAGCTTTCTTT	CASSADRLGTEAFF
NA	TRBD2	TRBV6-4	TRBJ2-1	TGTGCCAGCAGTGCTGGGCGGGAGTCATACAATGAGCAGTTCTTC	CASSAGRESYNEQFF
NA	NA	TRBV28	TRBJ1-1	TGTGCCAGCATTGGGACTTCAAGGAGGTTGGCTTTCTTT	CASIGTSRRLAFF
NA	TRBD1	TRBV19	TRBJ2-1	TGTGCCAGTAGAGGACAGGGGAACAATGAGCAGTTCTTC	CASRGQGNNEQFF
NA	NA	TRBV6-5	TRBJ2-1	TGTGCCAGCAGTTTTACTAGCCCCTACAATGAGCAGTTCTTC	CASSFTSPYNEQFF
NA	TRBD2	TRBV28	TRBJ2-3	TGTGCCAGCACCTCACTTTTAGCGGGAGGGCCGGGCACAGATACGCAGTATTTT	CASTSLLAGGPGTDTQYF
NA	TRBD1	TRBV11-2	TRBJ2-7	TGTGCCAGCAGCTTAGACCCGGGACAGGTCTACGAGCAGTACTTC	CASSLDPGQVYEQYF
NA	TRBD2	TRBV30	TRBJ2-3	TGTGCCTGGAGCGGACTGAGACTAGCGATAATCACAGATACGCAGTATTTT	CAWSGLRLAIITDTQYF
NA	NA	TRBV13	TRBJ1-2	TGTGCCAGCAGCACACCCGAGGAGAGTTACTATGGCTACACCTTC	CASSTPEESYYGYTF
NA	TRBD1	TRBV6-1	TRBJ1-1	TGTGCCAGCAGAACGGACAGGTTGAACACTGAAGCTTTCTTT	CASRTDRLNTEAFF
NA	TRBD1	TRBV19	TRBJ1-2	TGTGCCAGTATCCCTCCGGACAGGCATGGCTACACCTTC	CASIPPDRHGYTF
NA	TRBD1	TRBV6-5	TRBJ2-7	TGTGCCAGCAGTTCAGGGACAGGGGGAGCCTACGAGCAGTACTTC	CASSSGTGGAYEQYF
NA	NA	TRBV19	TRBJ1-5	TGTGCCACCAACGAACGGGGATATCAGCCCCAGCATTTT	CATNERGYQPQHF
NA	NA	TRBV6-5	TRBJ2-7	TGTGCCAGTCATAACAGCTACGAGCAGTACTTC	CASHNSYEQYF
NA	NA	TRBV4-3	TRBJ2-1	TGCGCCAGCAGCGGAATGGGACTGTACAATGAGCAGTTCTTC	CASSGMGLYNEQFF
once	NA	TRBV20-1	TRBJ2-5	TGCAGTGCTCCTCTTATAGAGACCCAGTACTTC	CSAPLIETQYF
NA	NA	TRBV6-4	TRBJ1-1	TGTGCCAGCAGTGACTCCTATGGTGACACTGAAGCTTTCTTT	CASSDSYGDTEAFF